The following is a TCR beta chain sequence with its context. This sample is part of a study of technical replicates of blood from a few donors. V lost 6 bases and J lost 3, with 12 bases in between. The CDR3 spans 13 residues. Germline lookup yields CDR1 LNHDA and CDR2 SQIVND (reference sequence). Some clones are missing from TCRdb's copy, which holds only in-frame ones; the method was immunoSEQ multiplex PCR. In the table there are about 90,000 clones, approximately 94% of which are singletons. The sequence was collected from a human donor in good health. V and J are TRBV19 and TRBJ2-7, with D tentatively TRBD1 (6 bases). Sequenced input: T cells isolated from PBMCs. The CDR3 DNA sequence: TGTGCCAGTAGAAAACCGGACAGCTACGAGCAGTACTTC. This translates into CASRKPDSYEQYF.